These T cell receptor beta chains were read from a single sample in a study of beta chain features in type 1 diabetes. The data were produced by immunoSEQ multiplex PCR, yet TCRdb's version contains in-frame clones alone and is incomplete. Here the sample spans 300,000 to 350,000 clones, 8% being singletons. Sequencing was performed on central memory CD4+ T cells from blood. The source of these receptors is a woman aged 18-29 years in good health. Both conserved end residues are part of each CDR3. The D gene is left open where the match is weak. For some rows the clone size is stated as once, few or many, or as a class when expanded; others skip it.

>.|TRBV7-2|.|TRBJ1-3
TGTGCCAGCAGCTTCTCGTGGGGGAAAGAAAACACCATATATTTT
CASSFSWGKENTIYF
>.|TRBV7-9|TRBD2|TRBJ2-5
TGTGCCAGCAGCCTAGCGGGACTAGCATTCGAGACCCAGTACTTC
CASSLAGLAFETQYF
>.|TRBV19|.|TRBJ1-4
TGTGCCAGTAGTATCTGGAGGGATCATGAAAAACTGTTTTTT
CASSIWRDHEKLFF
>.|TRBV7-2|TRBD1|TRBJ1-5
TGTGCCAGCAGCCGAAGACAGGGAGGCCAGCCCCAGCATTTT
CASSRRQGGQPQHF
>.|TRBV28|TRBD1|TRBJ2-5
TGTGCCAGCTACTCAGGGGGCTCGGAGACCCAGTACTTC
CASYSGGSETQYF
>.|TRBV29-1|.|TRBJ2-1
TGCAGCCACGGCCAGGTAGGGGCCCTGCAATCCGGCGAGCAGTTCTTC
CSHGQVGALQSGEQFF
>few|TRBV11-2|TRBD2|TRBJ2-1
TGTGCCAGCAGCCCCCGGTTGTTAGCGGGAGGGATGTACGGTGAGCAGTTCTTC
CASSPRLLAGGMYGEQFF
>.|TRBV4-2|TRBD2|TRBJ2-7
TGTGCCAGCAGCCAAAATAGACTAGCCAGCTCCTACGAGCAGTACTTC
CASSQNRLASSYEQYF
>few|TRBV14|.|TRBJ2-2
TGTGCCAGCAGCCGAGACAGAGTTACCGGGGAGCTGTTTTTT
CASSRDRVTGELFF
>.|TRBV5-1|.|TRBJ2-1
TGCGCCAGCACCTCGGAGCGGGCGCTAGACAATGAGCAGTTCTTC
CASTSERALDNEQFF
>.|TRBV7-9|TRBD1|TRBJ2-6
TGTGCCAGCAGGCGCACAGGGGTACATCTCTCTGGGGCCAACGTCCTGACTTTC
CASRRTGVHLSGANVLTF
>few|TRBV5-1|.|TRBJ2-5
TGCGCCAGCAGCTTGGCGGCGGGAGAGACCCAGTACTTC
CASSLAAGETQYF
>few|TRBV7-2|TRBD2|TRBJ2-5
TGTGCCAGCAGCTCCGGACTAGCGGGAGGGCTAGGGACCCAGTACTTC
CASSSGLAGGLGTQYF
>few|TRBV29-1|.|TRBJ2-5
TGCAGCGTTGACTCCCGGTCATCGGAGGACCGGCAGGGATATTTTAGGACCCAGTACTTC
CSVDSRSSEDRQGYFRTQYF
>few|TRBV27|TRBD1|TRBJ2-2
TGTGCCAGCAGTTCACGTTGGACAGGGGACACCGGGGAGCTGTTTTTT
CASSSRWTGDTGELFF
>few|TRBV5-4|TRBD1|TRBJ1-1
TGTGCCAGCAGAGCCGGGACAGGGGTCGTGAACACTGAAGCTTTCTTT
CASRAGTGVVNTEAFF
>many|TRBV19|TRBD2|TRBJ2-3
TGTGCCAGTAGTTCACGCCTAGCGGGAGACCCAGATACGCAGTATTTT
CASSSRLAGDPDTQYF
>few|TRBV5-4|.|TRBJ2-3
TGTGCCAGCAGGGTGATGACAGGGACTAGCACAGATACGCAGTATTTT
CASRVMTGTSTDTQYF
>few|TRBV29-1|.|TRBJ2-1
TGCAGTGCTGGGGGTACCTACAATGAGCAGTTCTTC
CSAGGTYNEQFF
>.|TRBV7-2|.|TRBJ2-1
TGTGCCAGCAGCTTAGACAGGGTTAATGAGCAGTTCTTC
CASSLDRVNEQFF
>.|TRBV5-4|.|TRBJ2-7
TGTGCCAGCAGCGTACTAAAGAACGAGCAGTACTTC
CASSVLKNEQYF
>.|TRBV10-3|TRBD2|TRBJ2-3
TGTGCCATCAGGGAAGCGGGAGGTCTACACACAGATACGCAGTATTTT
CAIREAGGLHTDTQYF
>.|TRBV5-1|TRBD2|TRBJ2-3
TGCGCCAGCAGCGCGGGACTAGCGGGCGTCACAGATACGCAGTATTTT
CASSAGLAGVTDTQYF
>.|TRBV29-1|TRBD2|TRBJ2-1
TGCAGCGTTGAGGGATCGGGACTAGCCACGTACAATGAGCAGTTCTTC
CSVEGSGLATYNEQFF
>many|TRBV28|.|TRBJ1-5
TGTGCCAGCACGTGGGCCGGGAGGAGAGATCAGCCCCAGCATTTT
CASTWAGRRDQPQHF
>.|TRBV4-3|.|TRBJ2-1
TGCGCCAGCACTGTAGGACGGAGCTCCTACAATGAGCAGTTCTTC
CASTVGRSSYNEQFF
>.|TRBV7-2|.|TRBJ2-1
TGTGCCAGCAGCTTAGATCGGACTAACGGAGAGCAGTTCTTC
CASSLDRTNGEQFF
>.|TRBV25-1|.|TRBJ1-1
TGTGCCAGCAGTGAAAGGGACGGGATTCTGGGTTTCTTT
CASSERDGILGFF
>.|TRBV11-3|.|TRBJ2-1
TGTGCCAGCAGCTTAGATCAAGGCGGGTCGGGCTCCTACAATGAGCAGTTCTTC
CASSLDQGGSGSYNEQFF
>.|TRBV11-2|.|TRBJ2-7
TGTGCCAGCAGTTTAGGACGCTCTCGAGTCGAGCAGTACTTC
CASSLGRSRVEQYF
>few|TRBV6-1|.|TRBJ2-5
TGTGCCAGCAAGGGGTCAGTCCAAGAGACCCAGTACTTC
CASKGSVQETQYF
>few|TRBV7-2|TRBD1|TRBJ2-5
TGTGCCAGCAGCTCTACCCGACCCCAGGGGGCAGAGACCCAGTACTTC
CASSSTRPQGAETQYF
>few|TRBV25-1|.|TRBJ1-6
TGTGCCAGCAGTACTGGGGGAGGGTATAATTCACCCCTCCACTTT
CASSTGGGYNSPLHF
>.|TRBV5-4|.|TRBJ2-3
TGTGCCAGCAGCTTGGAATCCTCGGTAGATACGCAGTATTTT
CASSLESSVDTQYF
>few|TRBV27|TRBD1|TRBJ1-1
TGTGCCAGCAGCCCACCCGGGACAGCAGGGGCCTTCGGTGAAGCTTTCTTT
CASSPPGTAGAFGEAFF
>.|TRBV6-5|.|TRBJ2-7
TGTGCCAGCAGTTACTCTGATCACTCCTACGAGCAGTACTTC
CASSYSDHSYEQYF
>.|TRBV27|.|TRBJ1-4
TGTGCCAGCAGTCACCCCGGCCCTCCGTTGGAAAAACTGTTTTTT
CASSHPGPPLEKLFF
>many|TRBV28|.|TRBJ2-3
TGTGCCAGCAGTGGGCGAGATACGCAGTATTTT
CASSGRDTQYF
>many|TRBV6-5|.|TRBJ1-1
TGTGCCAGCAGCGTGGGCACTGAAGCTTTCTTT
CASSVGTEAFF
>.|TRBV4-1|.|TRBJ1-1
TGCGCCAGCAGCACCCATCCTCGTGGGGCGAGCACTGAAGCTTTCTTT
CASSTHPRGASTEAFF
>many|TRBV7-8|.|TRBJ2-4
TGTGCCAGCGCTAGAGGCGGGGAGAAAAACATTCAGTACTTC
CASARGGEKNIQYF
>many|TRBV5-6|.|TRBJ2-1
TGTGCCAGCAGCTTGGTAGGAGAGCAGTTCTTC
CASSLVGEQFF
>.|TRBV13|.|TRBJ1-3
TGTGCCAGCAGCTTAACCAACACCATATATTTT
CASSLTNTIYF
>many|TRBV4-3|TRBD2|TRBJ2-7
TGCGCCAGCAGCCGCGGGACTAGCGGAACCTACGAGCAGTACTTC
CASSRGTSGTYEQYF
>few|TRBV7-9|.|TRBJ2-7
TGTGCCAGCAGCTTAGCGCTGGGGGGCATCTACGAGCAGTACTTC
CASSLALGGIYEQYF
>few|TRBV4-2|TRBD1|TRBJ2-7
TGTGCCAGCAGCCAAACAGGGGGTGATCACTACGAGCAGTACTTC
CASSQTGGDHYEQYF
>.|TRBV4-2|TRBD1|TRBJ2-1
TGTGCCAGCAGCCAGGGACAGGTTAGCAATGAGCAGTTCTTC
CASSQGQVSNEQFF
>few|TRBV4-2|TRBD1|TRBJ2-3
TGTGCCAGCAGCCGTACAGGGGACGGAGGCGCAGATACGCAGTATTTT
CASSRTGDGGADTQYF
>few|TRBV18|TRBD2|TRBJ2-1
TGTGCCAGCTCACCACCTTCCGGGAGGGTAGGCAATGAGCAGTTCTTC
CASSPPSGRVGNEQFF
>few|TRBV28|.|TRBJ2-1
TGTGCCAGCAGCTATCGCTCTGATGAGCAGTTCTTC
CASSYRSDEQFF
>.|TRBV11-1|.|TRBJ1-1
TGTGCCAGCAGCTTACAGACAGAGAAAGTTGAAGCTTTCTTT
CASSLQTEKVEAFF
>.|TRBV2|.|TRBJ2-5
TGTGCCAGCTATACAGGGTGGCAAGAGACCCAGTACTTC
CASYTGWQETQYF
>.|TRBV4-3|.|TRBJ2-2
TGCGCCAGCAGCCAAGAGCCTTGGGGAGGTCCCTCGGGGGAGCTGTTTTTT
CASSQEPWGGPSGELFF
>few|TRBV6-5|TRBD2|TRBJ2-7
TGTGCCAGCAGTCGGACTAGCGGGAGGGCGTACGAGCAGTACTTC
CASSRTSGRAYEQYF
>many|TRBV5-1|.|TRBJ2-1
TGCGCCAGCAGCCCACCGGGCGTAGAGCAGTTCTTC
CASSPPGVEQFF
>few|TRBV9|TRBD1|TRBJ2-7
TGTGCCAGCAGCCAAGGGACAGGGGCAGGCTACGAGCAGTACTTC
CASSQGTGAGYEQYF
>many|TRBV11-2|.|TRBJ1-1
TGTGCCAGCAGCTCCAGCCGGAACACTGAAGCTTTCTTT
CASSSSRNTEAFF
>many|TRBV5-6|TRBD2|TRBJ2-3
TGTGCCAGCAGCTCCCTGAGAGCGGGAGTAACAGATACGCAGTATTTT
CASSSLRAGVTDTQYF
>few|TRBV10-3|TRBD2|TRBJ2-3
TGTGCCATCAGAACTAGCGGGAGAGCAGATACGCAGTATTTT
CAIRTSGRADTQYF
>many|TRBV16|.|TRBJ2-1
TGTGCCAGCAGCCAATCCTCGGGGAGCTCCTACAATGAGCAGTTCTTC
CASSQSSGSSYNEQFF